These T cell receptor beta chains were read from a single sample in a study of blood T cell repertoires in COVID-19. The repertoire was sequenced with immunoSEQ multiplex PCR; TCRdb's copy has only in-frame clones and lacks some. This table holds over 400,000 clones, around 85% found once. Sequences were obtained from peripheral blood. These TCRs come from a human donor in a cohort sampled during active COVID-19. The CDR3 runs from the conserved cysteine through the conserved F or W. The order of the fields is D gene, J gene, V gene, CDR3 protein, CDR3 DNA. D genes are given only for firm matches.

- TRBJ1-1 TRBV28 CASSTHMNTEAFF TGTGCCAGCAGTACACACATGAACACTGAAGCTTTCTTT
TRBD1 TRBJ1-1 TRBV6-2/TRBV6-3 CASSSNPDRGTEAFF TGTGCCAGCAGTTCTAACCCGGACAGGGGCACTGAAGCTTTCTTT
- TRBJ2-5 TRBV10-3 CAISDGDSVVETQYF TGTGCCATCAGCGACGGGGACTCCGTTGTGGAGACCCAGTACTTC
- TRBJ1-1 TRBV7-2 CASSLGRGPEAFF TGTGCCAGCAGCTTAGGCAGGGGCCCTGAAGCTTTCTTT
- TRBJ2-1 TRBV7-3 CASGRTNEQFF TGTGCCAGCGGGAGGACTAATGAGCAGTTCTTC
TRBD1 TRBJ1-6 TRBV6-5 CASSIDRGQSPLHF TGTGCCAGCAGCATAGACAGGGGGCAGTCACCCCTCCACTTT
TRBD1 TRBJ2-1 TRBV18 CASSPGQGFYNEQFF TGTGCCAGCTCACCGGGACAGGGGTTTTACAATGAGCAGTTCTTC
TRBD2 TRBJ2-7 TRBV4-1 CASSQDLAGGPGTSYEQYF TGCGCCAGCAGCCAAGATTTAGCGGGAGGGCCCGGAACCTCCTACGAGCAGTACTTC
- TRBJ2-1 TRBV7-3 CASSPASSNEQFF TGTGCCAGCAGCCCCGCATCTAGCAATGAGCAGTTCTTC
- TRBJ1-2 TRBV27 CASLGGDYGYTF TGTGCCAGCTTGGGGGGGGACTATGGCTACACCTTC
TRBD2 TRBJ2-5 TRBV30 CAWGGSPRGTQYF TGTGCCTGGGGCGGGAGTCCCCGGGGGACCCAGTACTTC
TRBD1 TRBJ1-3 TRBV7-8 CASSSWTGSRNTIYF TGTGCCAGCAGCTCTTGGACAGGGAGTAGAAACACCATATATTTT
TRBD2 TRBJ2-7 TRBV4-1 CASSPKLAGDTEWDEQYF TGCGCCAGCAGCCCCAAGCTAGCGGGAGATACGGAGTGGGACGAGCAGTACTTC
TRBD1 TRBJ1-1 TRBV5-1 CASSLLQGVSEAFF TGCGCCAGCAGCTTACTCCAGGGGGTCTCTGAAGCTTTCTTT
- TRBJ2-7 TRBV7-3 CASSGGEWRYEQYF TGTGCCAGCAGCGGAGGGGAGTGGAGGTACGAGCAGTACTTC
TRBD2 TRBJ2-5 TRBV11-3 CASSSSPPGGQETQYF TGTGCCAGCAGCAGCTCCCCCCCGGGGGGGCAAGAGACCCAGTACTTC
- TRBJ1-1 TRBV7-8 CASSLGGLGTEAFF TGTGCCAGCAGCTTAGGGGGGCTTGGGACTGAAGCTTTCTTT
TRBD1 TRBJ1-1 TRBV6-6 CASSQGQAKNTEAFF TGTGCCAGCAGTCAAGGACAGGCGAAGAACACTGAAGCTTTCTTT
- TRBJ2-1 TRBV9 CASSVVAEAYNEQFF TGTGCCAGCAGCGTAGTGGCAGAGGCCTACAATGAGCAGTTCTTC
- TRBJ2-1 TRBV19 CATGDSYNEQFF TGTGCCACGGGGGACAGTTACAATGAGCAGTTCTTC
- TRBJ1-1 TRBV9 CASSFGTGGTEAFF TGTGCCAGCAGCTTCGGGACGGGGGGGACTGAAGCTTTCTTT